This T cell receptor (beta chain) emerged from a study of low-dose radiotherapy and immunotherapy resistance in tumors. Primers used for first-strand cDNA, a TRAV- and TRBV-specific set, covered both alpha and beta chains. The authors amplified TCRs for approximately 20 PCR cycles with a constant-region primer and a V-primer adapter. TCRdb processed the reads anew with MiXCR; each CDR3 protein has one entry. The table lists 65,000 to 95,000 distinct CDR3 sequences, approximately 20% of them singletons. This clonotype was picked up many times. Indicated time point: before trial treatment. The receptor was isolated from a male donor with prostate cancer. The starting material was PBMCs, obtained before treatment.

The CDR3 here is CASSRTQDPNVEQFF. The CDR3 DNA reads as TGTGCCAGCAGTCGGACCCAGGACCCGAACGTCGAGCAGTTCTTC. The chain links TRBV12-3 or TRBV12-4 to TRBJ2-1; D unresolved. Trimming removed 5 bases from V and 10 bases from J, with 21 bases in between. The CDR3 consists of 15 residues.